This T cell receptor beta chain was profiled in a study of T cell responses to AZD1222 COVID-19 vaccine. Using immunoSEQ multiplex PCR, the repertoire was profiled, and TCRdb retains in-frame clones only, with some absent. Of around 150,000 clones in the sample, roughly 94% were seen once. The CDR3 runs 16 residues. CDR1 SGHRS and CDR2 YFSETQ come from the germline V gene. Between the trimmed V and J ends, which lost 4 bases and 4 bases, there was a span of 20 bases. The material sequenced was peripheral blood, taken on day 0 of AZD1222 vaccination. The genes are TRBV5-1 and TRBJ1-1, with D possibly being TRBD1 (5 bases). This TCR came from an adult in good health. The CDR3 DNA follows: TGCGCCAGCAGCGAAGGACGCCAGGGAGGTGGCACTGAAGCTTTCTTT. Translation gives CASSEGRQGGGTEAFF. Drawing the rest from reference TRBV5-1 and TRBJ1-1, the complete variable domain is KAGVTQTPRYLIKTRGQQVTLSCSPISGHRSVSWYQQTPGQGLQFLFEYFSETQRNKGNFPGRFSGRQFSNSRSEMNVSTLELGDSALYLCASSEGRQGGGTEAFFGQGTRLTVV.